This passage covers 28 T cell receptor beta chains from one sample sequenced in a study of T cell changes during pregnancy in multiple sclerosis (dated by TCRdb to the late 2010s). Receptor amplification or capture employed the immunoSEQ multiplex PCR assay. Held by TCRdb, this immuneACCESS table contains in-frame sequences only and omits some clones. Under half of the omission traces to an unresolved V gene where checked; the cause of the rest is unknown. The sample data list over 30,000 clones, and around 90% of these were observed just once. The leading ten clones occupy 2.8% of the sample. Sequencing was performed on CD4+ T cells from peripheral blood mononuclear cells, taken in the third trimester of pregnancy. The receptors originated from a female donor in good health, enrolled as a control in a pregnancy study.

This rearrangement joins TRBV6-5 to TRBJ1-3; D unclear. V lost 6 bases and J 3 bases, leaving 15 bases between the germline ends. CDR1 is MNHEY and CDR2 is SVGAGI in the germline V gene. The CDR3 loop spans 15 amino acids. The DNA of the CDR3 is TGTGCCAGCAGGGACTTAGGCGTAGGTGGAAACACCATATATTTT. Translated, it gives CASRDLGVGGNTIYF.

The J gene is TRBJ1-2, the V gene TRBV6-1, with TRBD1 matching over 10 bases. CDR1 is MNHNS, CDR2 SASEGT, per germline. Germline trimming cut 3 bases from V and 8 bases from J; bases unmatched to any gene: 9. The CDR3 has 15 amino acids. This chain's CDR3 is CASSEGGQGLGGYTF. The CDR3 DNA reads TGTGCCAGCAGTGAGGGGGGACAGGGGCTGGGAGGCTACACCTTC.

This chain connects TRBV4-3 to TRBJ1-3; 7 positions match TRBD1. Trimming at V came to 1 base and at J to 3 bases, leaving 3 bases not matched to a gene. The germline CDR1 and CDR2 sequences are LGHNA and YSLEER. The CDR3 extends over 15 amino acids. The CDR3 nucleotides read TGCGCCAGCAGCCAAGGACAGGGTCTTGGAAACACCATATATTTT. Protein product: CASSQGQGLGNTIYF.

V is TRBV5-1 and J is TRBJ2-3; D perhaps matches TRBD1 (5 bases). The germline V gene encodes CDR1 SGHRS and CDR2 YFSETQ. Deletions cut 0 bases from V and 0 bases from J, with 11 bases between. The CDR3 extends over 16 amino acids. The CDR3 is CASSLGAAGSTDTQYF. CDR3 nucleotides: TGCGCCAGCAGCTTGGGGGCGGCAGGGAGCACAGATACGCAGTATTTT.

The genes are TRBV10-3 and TRBJ2-2; a possible D gene is TRBD1 (7 bases). Per germline, CDR1 ENHRY and CDR2 SYGVKD. Trimming shortened V by 4 bases and J by 3 bases, and 15 bases separated the two germline ends. The CDR3 is 16 residues long. In DNA form, the CDR3 reads TGTGCCATCAGTGGTTTTCAGGGGGGTGACACCGGGGAGCTGTTTTTT. Amino acids: CAISGFQGGDTGELFF.

V is TRBV9 and J is TRBJ2-5; 9 bases agree with TRBD2. Trimming cost V 0 bases and J 2 bases; bases outside gene matches: 5. This CDR3 has 16 residues. Germline CDR1 is SGDLS and CDR2 is YYNGEE. CDR3 nucleotide sequence: TGTGCCAGCAGCGTAGGGAGTAGCGGGAGTCAAGAGACCCAGTACTTC. Protein product: CASSVGSSGSQETQYF.

The chain joins TRBV5-1 to TRBJ1-4, with D possibly being TRBD1 (5 bases). CDR1 is SGHRS and CDR2 is YFSETQ in the germline V gene. This CDR3 comprises 14 residues. Trimming removed 2 bases from V and 3 bases from J, with 8 bases in between. CDR3 sequence: CASSLGASNEKLFF. DNA of the CDR3: TGCGCCAGCAGCTTAGGGGCATCTAATGAAAAACTGTTTTTT.

The chain is built from TRBV18 and TRBJ2-3, with 9 bases identical to TRBD2. The germline V gene encodes CDR1 KGHSH and CDR2 LQKENI. This CDR3 comprises 16 residues. V was clipped by 3 bases and J by 0 bases; unmatched bases: 4. The CDR3 sequence: CASSPGTSSSTDTQYF. The CDR3 DNA follows: TGTGCCAGCTCACCTGGGACTAGCTCCAGCACAGATACGCAGTATTTT.

The chain links TRBV28 to TRBJ1-2; no reliable D call. V was cut by 2 bases and J by 7 bases, with 14 bases left in between. CDR1 and CDR2 (germline): MDHEN, SYDVKM. The CDR3 covers 14 residues. The CDR3 sequence: CASSLNLRDGGYTF. DNA for the CDR3: TGTGCCAGCAGTTTAAATTTGAGGGATGGTGGCTACACCTTC.

This chain links TRBV5-5 with TRBJ1-3; D perhaps matches TRBD1 (5 bases). Trimming removed 3 bases at V and 4 bases at J, with 11 bases between. CDR1 is SGHKS, CDR2 YYEKEE, per germline (reference sequence). The CDR3 has 14 amino acids. The CDR3 DNA follows: TGTGCCAGCAGCTCGCAGGGTCCGGGAAACACCATATATTTT. It is translated as CASSSQGPGNTIYF.

The chain links TRBV11-3 to TRBJ2-4; TRBD2 aligns across 7 bases. The CDR3 is 16 amino acids. Germline CDR1 reads SGHNT; CDR2 reads YENEEA. V gave up 5 bases and J gave up 3 bases; unmatched junction bases: 10. CDR3 loop: CASSPGQRGGKNIQYF. In DNA, the CDR3 is TGTGCCAGCAGCCCTGGGCAGCGCGGGGGCAAAAACATTCAGTACTTC.

The V gene is TRBV19, the J gene TRBJ1-2, with TRBD1 matching 7 bases. CDR1 and CDR2 (germline): LNHDA, SQIVND (reference sequence). This CDR3 is built from 12 residues. The J segment lost 5 bases and the V segment lost 4 bases, leaving 1 base of the junction unmatched. The CDR3 DNA reads as TGTGCCAGTAGTAGGGACAGATATGGCTACACCTTC. This sequence encodes CASSRDRYGYTF.

In this sample, this clone turned up once. The chain has TRBV5-1 and TRBJ1-2; 8 nucleotides line up with TRBD1. Germline loops: CDR1 SGHRS, CDR2 YFSETQ. The CDR3 consists of 14 residues. V was pared by 4 bases and J by 3 bases, with 5 bases of the junction left unmatched. The CDR3 here is CASSRTGIDYGYTF. CDR3 DNA: TGCGCCAGCAGCAGGACAGGGATAGACTATGGCTACACCTTC. Filled out from reference TRBV5-1 and TRBJ1-2, the complete variable domain reads KAGVTQTPRYLIKTRGQQVTLSCSPISGHRSVSWYQQTPGQGLQFLFEYFSETQRNKGNFPGRFSGRQFSNSRSEMNVSTLELGDSALYLCASSRTGIDYGYTFGSGTRLTVV.

The V and J genes are TRBV27 and TRBJ1-6, with a weak D call TRBD1 (5 bases). The V end lost 7 bases, the J end lost 10 bases, and 14 bases lay between the germline ends. In germline, CDR1 is MNHEY, CDR2 SMNVEV (reference sequence). The CDR3 length is 13 residues. The CDR3 is CASTSGSHSPLHF. The DNA for the CDR3 is TGTGCCAGCACCTCAGGGTCCCACTCACCCCTCCACTTT.

The rearrangement joins TRBV11-2 to TRBJ2-7; perhaps TRBD1 as D (6 bases). The V gene's germline CDR1 is SGHAT and CDR2 FQNNGV. This CDR3 is 14 amino acids long. With 5 bases removed from V and 0 bases from J, the gap between germline ends came to 11 bases. The CDR3 sequence: CASSPRTDSYEQYF. As DNA, the CDR3 is TGTGCCAGCAGCCCGAGGACAGACTCCTACGAGCAGTACTTC.

The chain joins TRBV5-3 to TRBJ1-4; D unresolved. TRBV5-3 is an ORF; its function is uncertain. The CDR3 is made up of 16 amino acids. V gave up 3 bases and J gave up 0 bases, with 12 bases separating them. In DNA form, the CDR3 reads TGTGCCAGAAGCTGGAGGGCCTGCGCAACTAATGAAAAACTGTTTTTT. Its protein product is CARSWRACATNEKLFF.

The chain carries TRBV10-3 and TRBJ1-1; 7 bases map to TRBD1. The germline V gene has CDR1 ENHRY and CDR2 SYGVKD. The CDR3 runs to 14 residues. Trimming removed 3 bases from V and 2 bases from J; junction bases left unmatched: 3. DNA for the CDR3: TGTGCCATCAGTGATTACAGGGGAAACACTGAAGCTTTCTTT. Residues: CAISDYRGNTEAFF.

This rearrangement joins TRBV7-4 to TRBJ2-3; tentatively, D is TRBD2 (6 bases). The CDR3 spans 12 residues. Trimming removed 4 bases at V and 6 bases at J, with 8 bases between. The germline V gene encodes CDR1 SGHVT and CDR2 SQSDAQ. CDR3 sequence: CASSWDFDTQYF. The CDR3 coding sequence is TGTGCCAGCAGCTGGGACTTCGATACGCAGTATTTT.

The chain has TRBV28 and TRBJ1-2, with D possibly matching TRBD1 (6 bases). V shed 2 bases and J shed 7 bases, with 11 bases lying between them. The CDR3 runs to 13 residues. Germline CDR1 MDHEN, CDR2 SYDVKM. The CDR3 DNA reads TGTGCCAGCAGTTTACGACAGGCCGGTGGCTACACCTTC. The encoded protein is CASSLRQAGGYTF.

This chain uses TRBV27 with TRBJ2-3; the D is unclear. This CDR3 spans 15 amino acids. Trimming pared 3 bases from V and 2 bases from J, leaving 12 bases between. The germline gives CDR1 MNHEY, CDR2 SMNVEV (reference sequence). Here the CDR3 DNA reads TGTGCCAGCAGTTTGACCCACAGACACACAGATACGCAGTATTTT. Translated: CASSLTHRHTDTQYF.

The chain combines TRBV7-9 with TRBJ2-3; TRBD1 is a possible D gene (6 bases). Germline V gives CDR1 SEHNR, CDR2 FQNEAQ (reference sequence). Trimming removed 4 bases at V and 0 bases at J, with 11 bases between. This CDR3 has 15 residues. CDR3 sequence reads: CASSWGPSSTDTQYF. The CDR3 region has the DNA TGTGCCAGCAGCTGGGGGCCCTCTAGCACAGATACGCAGTATTTT. The full variable domain, with the rest looked up from reference TRBV7-9 and TRBJ2-3, is DTGVSQNPRHKITKRGQNVTFRCDPISEHNRLYWYRQTLGQGPEFLTYFQNEAQLEKSRLLSDRFSAERPKGSFSTLEIQRTEQGDSAMYLCASSWGPSSTDTQYFGPGTRLTVL.

The V and J genes are TRBV6-1 and TRBJ1-1; D might be TRBD1 (5 bases). Per germline, CDR1 MNHNS and CDR2 SASEGT. There are 14 residues in the CDR3. Trimming left V 4 bases short and J 0 bases short, with 9 bases between. The CDR3 is CASSALTVNTEAFF. For the CDR3, the DNA is TGTGCCAGCAGTGCCTTGACAGTGAACACTGAAGCTTTCTTT.

This clone was found once. The chain combines TRBV10-3 with TRBJ2-1, with TRBD2 matching over 7 bases. This CDR3 is 16 amino acids long. Germline CDR1 reads ENHRY; CDR2 reads SYGVKD. Unmatched junction bases numbered 11, after V lost 6 bases and J lost 3 bases. The CDR3 coding sequence is TGTGCCATCAGCCCCCCAGCGGGGATACTCTACAATGAGCAGTTCTTC. It yields the protein CAISPPAGILYNEQFF.

As regards this clone: In the same sample, other DNA sequences code for this CDR3. This rearrangement joins TRBV5-6 to TRBJ2-3, with 7 bases matching TRBD1. The CDR3 is made up of 14 amino acids. The V gene's germline CDR1 is SGHDT and CDR2 YYEEEE. V shed 0 bases and J 5 bases; nucleotides not matched to a gene: 3. DNA for the CDR3: TGTGCCAGCAGCTTGGGCCAGGGGGTAGATACGCAGTATTTT. Its protein product is CASSLGQGVDTQYF.

The chain joins TRBV27 to TRBJ2-3, with D possibly matching TRBD2 (5 bases). The CDR3 consists of 16 residues. Germline V gene sequence: CDR1 MNHEY, CDR2 SMNVEV (reference sequence). V was shortened by 5 bases and J by 4 bases, with 19 bases between the two germline ends. The CDR3 DNA follows: TGTGCCAGCAGTACTCTGACGATAGCGAGCCCAGATACGCAGTATTTT. Amino acid sequence: CASSTLTIASPDTQYF.

The rearrangement links TRBV9 to TRBJ1-4; D not certain. Germline V gives CDR1 SGDLS, CDR2 YYNGEE. The length of the CDR3 is 13 residues. Trimming stripped 4 bases from V and 5 bases from J, with 9 bases between. CDR3 DNA: TGTGCCAGCAGCCCTGCGGGGAATGAAAAACTGTTTTTT. It yields the protein CASSPAGNEKLFF.

In DNA, the CDR3 is TGTGCCAGCAGTTCCCGTTTTGCTGAAGCTTTCTTT. Encoded protein: CASSSRFAEAFF. The chain couples TRBV27 to TRBJ1-1; no clear D. The CDR3 length is 12 residues. Germline V gives CDR1 MNHEY, CDR2 SMNVEV (reference sequence). Trimming took off 4 bases at V and 6 bases at J, with 9 bases between the two ends.

The CDR3 DNA reads as TGCGCCAGCACTACGGGGTGGAACAGGGGTGATGAGCAGTTCTTC. Translation gives CASTTGWNRGDEQFF. The chain links TRBV4-1 to TRBJ2-1, with 7 nucleotides matching TRBD1. Germline V gene sequence: CDR1 MGHRA, CDR2 YSYEKL. The CDR3 extends over 15 amino acids. J was trimmed by 8 bases and V by 7 bases; bases with no gene match: 14.